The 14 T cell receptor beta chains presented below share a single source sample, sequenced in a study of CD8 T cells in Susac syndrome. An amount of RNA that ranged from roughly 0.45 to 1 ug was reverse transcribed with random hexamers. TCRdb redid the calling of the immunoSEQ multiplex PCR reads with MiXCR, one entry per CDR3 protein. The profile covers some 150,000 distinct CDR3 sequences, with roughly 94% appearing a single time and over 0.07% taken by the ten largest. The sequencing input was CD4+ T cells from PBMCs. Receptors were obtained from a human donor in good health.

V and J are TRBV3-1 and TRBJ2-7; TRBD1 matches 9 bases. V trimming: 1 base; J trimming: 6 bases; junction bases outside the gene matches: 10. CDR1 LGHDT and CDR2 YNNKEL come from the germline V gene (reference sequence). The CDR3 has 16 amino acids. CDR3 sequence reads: CASSQVSGTGFSEQYF. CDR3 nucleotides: TGTGCCAGCAGCCAAGTTTCCGGGACAGGGTTTAGCGAGCAGTACTTC.

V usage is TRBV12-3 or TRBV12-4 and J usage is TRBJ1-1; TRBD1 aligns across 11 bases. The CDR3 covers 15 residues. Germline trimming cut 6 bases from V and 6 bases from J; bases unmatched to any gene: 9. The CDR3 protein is CASSKRTGGKAEAFF. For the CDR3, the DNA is TGTGCCAGCAGCAAAAGGACAGGGGGCAAGGCTGAAGCTTTCTTT.

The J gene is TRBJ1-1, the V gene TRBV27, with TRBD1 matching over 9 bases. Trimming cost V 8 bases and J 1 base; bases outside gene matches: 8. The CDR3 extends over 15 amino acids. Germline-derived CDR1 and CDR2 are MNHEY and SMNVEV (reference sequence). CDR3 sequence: CASLPLGQGNTEAFF. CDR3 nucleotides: TGTGCCAGCCTTCCACTGGGACAGGGGAACACTGAAGCTTTCTTT.

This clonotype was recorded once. CDR3 nucleotide sequence: TGTGCCTGGAGTGTACCGTTGACAGGGACTCGCTACGAGCAGTACTTC. This gives the protein CAWSVPLTGTRYEQYF. The chain joins TRBV30 to TRBJ2-7, with D possibly TRBD1 on 7 matching bases. This CDR3 is 16 amino acids long. Germline V gives CDR1 GTSNPN, CDR2 SVGIG (reference sequence). V was shortened by 0 bases and J by 3 bases, with 18 bases between the two germline ends.

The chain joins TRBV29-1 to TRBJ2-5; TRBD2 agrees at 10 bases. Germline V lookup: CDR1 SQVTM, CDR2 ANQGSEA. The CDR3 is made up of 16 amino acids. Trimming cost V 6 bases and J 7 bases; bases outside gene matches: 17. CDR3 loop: CSVEYTVLAGVGTQYF. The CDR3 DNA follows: TGCAGCGTCGAGTATACCGTCCTAGCGGGAGTTGGGACCCAGTACTTC.

The CDR3 DNA sequence: TGTGCCAGCAGCTTGTTTCCCGGTACAGATACGCAGTATTTT. Protein product: CASSLFPGTDTQYF. This sequence joins TRBV7-6 and TRBJ2-3, with D unclear. This CDR3 is built from 14 residues. CDR1 and CDR2 from the germline V gene are SGHVS and FNYEAQ. V dropped 3 bases and J dropped 3 bases, with 10 bases sitting between them.

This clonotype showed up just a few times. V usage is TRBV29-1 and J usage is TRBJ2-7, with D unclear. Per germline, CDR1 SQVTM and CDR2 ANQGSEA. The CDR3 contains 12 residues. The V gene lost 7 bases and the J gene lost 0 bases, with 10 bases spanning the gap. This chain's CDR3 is CSATGDSYEQYF. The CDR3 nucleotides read TGCAGCGCTACGGGCGACTCCTACGAGCAGTACTTC.

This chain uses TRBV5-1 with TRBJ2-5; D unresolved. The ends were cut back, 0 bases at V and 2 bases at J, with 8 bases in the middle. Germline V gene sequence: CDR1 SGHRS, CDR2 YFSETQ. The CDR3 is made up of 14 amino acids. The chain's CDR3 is CASSLGRRQETQYF. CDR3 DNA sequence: TGCGCCAGCAGCTTGGGACGTCGTCAAGAGACCCAGTACTTC.

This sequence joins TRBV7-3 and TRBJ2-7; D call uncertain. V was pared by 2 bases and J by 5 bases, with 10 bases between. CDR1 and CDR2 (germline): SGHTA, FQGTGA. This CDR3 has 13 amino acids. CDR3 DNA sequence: TGTGCCAGCAGCTTAGCAGGTTCCCACGAGCAGTACTTC. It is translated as CASSLAGSHEQYF.

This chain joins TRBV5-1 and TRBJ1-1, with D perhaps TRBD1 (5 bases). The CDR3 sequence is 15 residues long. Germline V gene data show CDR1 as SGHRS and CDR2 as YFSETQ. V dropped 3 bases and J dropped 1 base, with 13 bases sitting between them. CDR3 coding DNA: TGCGCCAGCAGCTCCCTCTCCCAGGGGAACACTGAAGCTTTCTTT. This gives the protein CASSSLSQGNTEAFF. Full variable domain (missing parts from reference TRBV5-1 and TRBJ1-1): KAGVTQTPRYLIKTRGQQVTLSCSPISGHRSVSWYQQTPGQGLQFLFEYFSETQRNKGNFPGRFSGRQFSNSRSEMNVSTLELGDSALYLCASSSLSQGNTEAFFGQGTRLTVV.

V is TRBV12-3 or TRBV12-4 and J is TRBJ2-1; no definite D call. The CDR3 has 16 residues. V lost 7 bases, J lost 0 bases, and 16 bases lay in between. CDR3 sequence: CASTPGRLFSYNEQFF. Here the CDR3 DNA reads TGTGCCAGCACCCCTGGCAGGCTTTTCTCCTACAATGAGCAGTTCTTC.

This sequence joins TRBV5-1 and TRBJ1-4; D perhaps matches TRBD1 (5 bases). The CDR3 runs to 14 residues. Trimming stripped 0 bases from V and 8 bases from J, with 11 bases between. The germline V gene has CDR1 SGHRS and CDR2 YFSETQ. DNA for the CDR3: TGCGCCAGCAGCTTGGACAGGTCGGGAGAAAAACTGTTTTTT. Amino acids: CASSLDRSGEKLFF.

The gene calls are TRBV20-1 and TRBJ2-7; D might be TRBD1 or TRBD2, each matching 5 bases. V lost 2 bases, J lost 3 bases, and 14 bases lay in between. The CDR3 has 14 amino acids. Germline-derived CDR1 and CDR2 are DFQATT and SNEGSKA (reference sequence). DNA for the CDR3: TGCAGTGCTAGAAAGGGGCTAGCAGTCTACGAGCAGTACTTC. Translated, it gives CSARKGLAVYEQYF.

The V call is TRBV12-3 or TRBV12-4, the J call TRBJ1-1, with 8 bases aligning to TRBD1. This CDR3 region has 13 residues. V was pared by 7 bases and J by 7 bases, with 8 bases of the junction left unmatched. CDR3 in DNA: TGTGCCAGCATCCCCAGGGGGCAAGGTGAAGCTTTCTTT. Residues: CASIPRGQGEAFF.